This T cell receptor beta chain was sequenced in a study of memory CD4+ T cells and cytomegalovirus serostatus. Study-level findings and limits: The CMV-associated TCR signature appears largely within the CD4+ memory repertoire. Of under 200 reported CMV TCRbeta sequences, roughly 70 were found in memory CD4+ repertoires.

Single viable CD3+CD4+CD8-CD45RO+ cells were sorted as the memory CD4+ T cells. Original processing notes: Out-of-frame sequences were removed, leaving about 2,300,000 distinct TCRbeta sequences. The assay was immunoSEQ multiplex PCR, and TCRdb's table has in-frame clones only and misses some. The V and J calls and clone size come from that table; D and trimming were worked out from the DNA. The table has tens of thousands of clones, about 80% seen once; the top ten hold roughly 0.4%. This clone was detected only once. The antigen is not known. The sample comprised memory CD4+ T cells from blood. This receptor was obtained from an adult in good health and CMV-seronegative.

CDR3 bases: TGTGCCAGCAGCTATTGCCGGGATATATCCTACGAGCAGTACTTC. It yields the protein CASSYCRDISYEQYF. The genes are TRBV21-1 and TRBJ2-7; the D call of TRBD2 is as the table states it, not checked on the DNA. TRBV21-1 represents a pseudogene. The CDR3 is 15 amino acids.